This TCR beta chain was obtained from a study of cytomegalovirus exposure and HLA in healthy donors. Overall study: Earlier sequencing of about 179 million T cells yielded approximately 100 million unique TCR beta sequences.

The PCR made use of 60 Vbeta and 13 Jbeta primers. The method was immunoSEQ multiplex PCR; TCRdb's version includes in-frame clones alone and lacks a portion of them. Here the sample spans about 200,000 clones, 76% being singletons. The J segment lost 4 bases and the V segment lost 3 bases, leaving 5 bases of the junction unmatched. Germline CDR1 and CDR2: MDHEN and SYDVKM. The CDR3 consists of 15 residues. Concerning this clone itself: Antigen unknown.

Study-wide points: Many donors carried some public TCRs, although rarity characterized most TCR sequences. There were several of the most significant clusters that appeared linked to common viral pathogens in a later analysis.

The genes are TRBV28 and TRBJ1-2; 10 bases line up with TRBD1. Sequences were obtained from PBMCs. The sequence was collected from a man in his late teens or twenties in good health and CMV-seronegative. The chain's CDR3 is CASSFRDRGGYGYTF. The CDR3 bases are TGTGCCAGCAGTTTCCGGGACAGGGGTGGCTATGGCTACACCTTC.